This T cell receptor beta chain comes out of a study of early T cells in non-severe SARS-CoV-2 infection. About the research overall: Unsorted whole blood bulk RNA was sequenced, with unpaired chains.

CDR1 DFQATT and CDR2 SNEGSKA come from the germline V gene (reference sequence). Trimming at V came to 5 bases and at J to 4 bases, leaving 9 bases not matched to a gene. This CDR3 is 16 amino acids long. This clonotype was picked up a small number of times. Via MiXCR, TCRdb re-called the 5' RACE reads, giving one row per CDR3 protein. The data contain 100,000 to 120,000 distinct CDR3 sequences, about 12% of them singletons. This specimen consisted of whole blood, obtained at baseline. This chain uses TRBV20-1 with TRBJ2-1, with 12 bases lining up with TRBD2. This receptor was taken from an adult who was a healthcare worker with PCR-confirmed SARS-CoV-2 infection or an uninfected control (not recorded which). As DNA, the CDR3 is TGCAGTGCTCCGACTAGCGGGAGTCTCTCATACAATGAGCAGTTCTTC. Translation gives CSAPTSGSLSYNEQFF.